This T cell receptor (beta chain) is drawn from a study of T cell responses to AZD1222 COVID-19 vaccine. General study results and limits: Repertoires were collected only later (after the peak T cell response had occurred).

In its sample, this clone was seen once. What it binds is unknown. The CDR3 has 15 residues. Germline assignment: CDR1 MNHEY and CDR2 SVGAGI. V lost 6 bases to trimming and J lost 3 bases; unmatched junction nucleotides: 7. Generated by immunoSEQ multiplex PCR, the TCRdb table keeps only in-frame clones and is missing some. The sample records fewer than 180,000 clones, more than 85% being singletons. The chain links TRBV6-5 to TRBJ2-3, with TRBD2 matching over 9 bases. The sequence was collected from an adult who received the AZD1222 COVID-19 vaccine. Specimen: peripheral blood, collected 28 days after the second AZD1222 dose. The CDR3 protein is CASRYSGSNTDTQYF. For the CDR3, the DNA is TGTGCCAGCAGGTATAGCGGGAGTAATACAGATACGCAGTATTTT.